This is a list of T cell receptor beta chains from one sample in a study of control samples from healthy donors and cancer patients. Clones were read by immunoSEQ multiplex PCR, and TCRdb kept only the in-frame ones, dropping some. The data contain about 84,000 clones, approximately 82% of them seen just once; the ten biggest clones take up 11%. Sequencing was performed on PBMCs. The receptor source for this set is a man aged 55 to 69 with head and neck cancer. Each CDR3 is given with its conserved first and last residue. The D gene is left open where the match is weak. The size of a clone is reported for some rows only, either as once, few or many, or as a class for expanded clones.

TRBJ1-4	.	TRBV6-1	TRBD1	TGTGCCAGCAGTGAACCGGGACAGGGAGGGAATGAAAAACTGTTTTTT	CASSEPGQGGNEKLFF
TRBJ2-1	.	TRBV9	TRBD1	TGTGCCAGCAGCGTGGGACAGGGGAACAATGAGCAGTTCTTC	CASSVGQGNNEQFF
TRBJ1-3	.	TRBV28	TRBD1	TGTGCCAGCAGTCACCAGGGGGAGGGAAACACCATATATTTT	CASSHQGEGNTIYF
TRBJ1-3	.	TRBV3-1/TRBV3-2	.	TGTGCCAGCAGCCAAGGATGGGACTCTGGAAACACCATATATTTT	CASSQGWDSGNTIYF
TRBJ1-5	.	TRBV27	TRBD1	TGTGCCAGCGCCGACAGGGTGAATCAGCCCCAGCATTTT	CASADRVNQPQHF
TRBJ1-3	.	TRBV18	.	TGTGCCAGCTCAGACTTCTCTGGAAACACCATATATTTT	CASSDFSGNTIYF
TRBJ1-2	.	TRBV5-1	TRBD1	TGCGCCAGCAGCTTTACTTCCGGGACAGGGTTCCCAAACTATGGCTACACCTTC	CASSFTSGTGFPNYGYTF
TRBJ1-4	.	TRBV2	TRBD1	TGTGCCAGCGGCGGGACAGGAGTGGGAGAAAAACTGTTTTTT	CASGGTGVGEKLFF
TRBJ2-2	.	TRBV4-2	.	TGTGCCAGCAGCCCGGTACAGGGGAACACCGGGGAGCTGTTTTTT	CASSPVQGNTGELFF
TRBJ1-4	.	TRBV10-3	.	TGTGCCATCTCCGAGGGAGAGTCCGGTATGGGAAAACTGTTTTTT	CAISEGESGMGKLFF
TRBJ1-2	once	TRBV10-3	TRBD1	TGTGCCTTAAGCCCCACGGGACAGAGTAATGGCTACACCTTC	CALSPTGQSNGYTF
TRBJ2-7	.	TRBV27	TRBD2	TGTGCCAGCAGTTCCCGATCAGCGGGAGGGCCAGGGATTTCCTACGAGCAGTACTTC	CASSSRSAGGPGISYEQYF
TRBJ1-3	.	TRBV27	.	TGTGCCAGCAGTTTCAGGTCTGGAAACACCATATATTTT	CASSFRSGNTIYF
TRBJ2-1	.	TRBV10-3	.	TGTGCCATCAGTGTACAGTTGCATAATGAGCAGTTCTTC	CAISVQLHNEQFF
TRBJ2-5	few	TRBV7-6	.	TGTGCCAGCAGCCCAAACATGGGTAGTGGGCTGGTTCAGGAGACCCAGTACTTC	CASSPNMGSGLVQETQYF
TRBJ1-2	once	TRBV27	.	TGTGCCAGCAGTCTACCGGGCCTAAGGGGCTACACCTTC	CASSLPGLRGYTF
TRBJ2-7	.	TRBV6-2/TRBV6-3	.	TGTGCCAGCAGTTGGACAGCCTACGAGCAGTACTTC	CASSWTAYEQYF
TRBJ2-5	.	TRBV24-1	.	TGTGCCACCAGTGACCCCCCGCTAGCGACCCAGTACTTC	CATSDPPLATQYF
TRBJ1-2	.	TRBV29-1	.	TGCAGCGCCGGGGAAGAGGATGGCTACACCTTC	CSAGEEDGYTF
TRBJ1-3	.	TRBV19	TRBD1	TGTGCCTCTAATTTGGGGACAGGGGGCCCGAGCTCTGGAAACACCATATATTTT	CASNLGTGGPSSGNTIYF
TRBJ1-6	.	TRBV15	.	TGTGCCACCAGCAGAGACACGGGCCTGAATTCACCCCTCCACTTT	CATSRDTGLNSPLHF
TRBJ2-1	.	TRBV28	.	TGTGCCAGCAGTTTCCCCCGCGCGGGGTCCCCCTCCTACAATGAGCAGTTCTTC	CASSFPRAGSPSYNEQFF
TRBJ2-4	.	TRBV11-2	.	TGTGCCAGCAGCCCGGGACTTACAAACATTCAGTACTTC	CASSPGLTNIQYF
TRBJ2-6	.	TRBV6-1	.	TGTGCCAGCAGTGAAAGGTGGTTTGGGGCCAACGTCCTGACTTTC	CASSERWFGANVLTF
TRBJ2-1	.	TRBV24-1	TRBD1	TGTGCCACCAGTGATTCTCCCGGGACAGGGAGGCCGGGAGAGCAGTTCTTC	CATSDSPGTGRPGEQFF
TRBJ2-1	.	TRBV28	.	TGTGCCAGCAGTTTACTAGCTAGCGAGGGTAGCAATGAGCAGTTCTTC	CASSLLASEGSNEQFF
TRBJ2-1	.	TRBV7-9	.	TGTGCCAGCAGCTTAGCTAGCTCCTACAATGAGCAGTTCTTC	CASSLASSYNEQFF
TRBJ1-5	.	TRBV6-2/TRBV6-3	.	TGTGCCAGCAGTTCCCAGGGGAACCAGCCCCAGCATTTT	CASSSQGNQPQHF
TRBJ1-6	.	TRBV6-4	.	TGTGCCAGCAGCTATGACGGGGGACCTCTTTCACCCCTCCACTTT	CASSYDGGPLSPLHF
TRBJ2-1	.	TRBV6-1	.	TGTGCCAGCAGTGATCCGACAGGCGGGACTCGGGGGCATGAGCAGTTCTTC	CASSDPTGGTRGHEQFF
TRBJ1-2	once	TRBV7-9	TRBD1	TGTGCCAGCAGCCGGACAGGGATCAACTATGGCTACACCTTC	CASSRTGINYGYTF
TRBJ1-5	.	TRBV6-5	TRBD1	TGTGCCAGCAGCAGACAGGGAGATCAGCCCCAGCATTTT	CASSRQGDQPQHF
TRBJ1-2	.	TRBV21-1	.	TGTGCCAGCAATTTGGTTAGTTCCCGACCTCTCTATGGCTACACCTTC	CASNLVSSRPLYGYTF
TRBJ2-1	.	TRBV28	.	TGTGCCAGCAGTACCATTCGGGCTGGGGATGAGCAGTTCTTC	CASSTIRAGDEQFF
TRBJ2-7	.	TRBV4-1	TRBD2	TGCGCCAGCAGCCGCGCGACTAGCGGACCCTACGAGCAGTACTTC	CASSRATSGPYEQYF
TRBJ1-5	.	TRBV19	.	TGTGCCAGTAGTATCGAGGTCGGTTTCGGGCTGGGACAGCCCCAGCATTTT	CASSIEVGFGLGQPQHF
TRBJ1-5	few	TRBV7-2	.	TGTGCCAGCAGCACCCAGGAGGATCAGCCCCAGCATTTT	CASSTQEDQPQHF
TRBJ1-6	.	TRBV5-1	TRBD1	TGCGCCAGCAGCAAGACAGGGGTTTCACCCCTCCACTTT	CASSKTGVSPLHF
TRBJ2-4	.	TRBV5-1	.	TGCGCCAGCAGCAAGCAGGGGGAGGGAAACATTCAGTACTTC	CASSKQGEGNIQYF
TRBJ1-6	.	TRBV6-4	.	TGTGCCAGCAAAAGACAGGACGGGGCGGATTCACCCCTCCACTTT	CASKRQDGADSPLHF
TRBJ2-1	.	TRBV19	.	TGTGCCAGTCTATCGAGGTACCAGGGTGAGCAGTTCTTC	CASLSRYQGEQFF
TRBJ1-3	.	TRBV12-3/TRBV12-4	.	TGTGCCAGCAGTTTGCATGGAAACACCATATATTTT	CASSLHGNTIYF
TRBJ2-3	.	TRBV18	.	TGTGCCAGCTCACCACCGGCGCAGACGGATACGCAGTATTTT	CASSPPAQTDTQYF
TRBJ2-2	.	TRBV28	TRBD2	TGTGCCAGCAGTTTGCCTAGCGGGAGACCCGGGGAGCTGTTTTTT	CASSLPSGRPGELFF
TRBJ1-2	once	TRBV27	.	TGTGCCAGCAGTCCTATCGTCCCCAAAAGGGTCGGGACTAACTATGGCTACACCTTC	CASSPIVPKRVGTNYGYTF
TRBJ1-6	.	TRBV28	.	TGTGCCAGCGGGGAGGGGGTTTTTTCACCCCTCCACTTT	CASGEGVFSPLHF
TRBJ1-6	.	TRBV4-1	TRBD1	TGCGCCAGCAGCCAAGATCGGCAGGGGGCCTTGGGGTATAATTCACCCCTCCACTTT	CASSQDRQGALGYNSPLHF
TRBJ2-3	.	TRBV27	TRBD2	TGTGCCAGCAGTTCCAAGGGGCGGGGGGCAGATACGCAGTATTTT	CASSSKGRGADTQYF
TRBJ2-5	.	TRBV3-1/TRBV3-2	TRBD2	TGTGCCAGCCGCCGAGCGGGAGTGGATGAAGAGACCCAGTACTTC	CASRRAGVDEETQYF
TRBJ1-5	.	TRBV4-1	.	TGCGCCAGCAGCCAACCTCAGGGAGATCAGCCCCAGCATTTT	CASSQPQGDQPQHF
TRBJ2-7	.	TRBV13	.	TGTGCCAGCAGCTACGACCGGTCAGGGGAGCAGTACTTC	CASSYDRSGEQYF
TRBJ2-3	once	TRBV27	.	TGTGCCAGCAGTACCAGTAGTAGGTCGACAGATACGCAGTATTTT	CASSTSSRSTDTQYF
TRBJ2-2	.	TRBV4-2	.	TGTGCCAGCAGCCAAGTTAAGGGGACCGGTACCGGGGAGCTGTTTTTT	CASSQVKGTGTGELFF
TRBJ2-2	.	TRBV28	TRBD2	TGTGCCAGCAGTTTACTGGAACTAGCGGGAGCATCCGGGGAGCTGTTTTTT	CASSLLELAGASGELFF
TRBJ2-1	.	TRBV5-5	.	TGTGCCAGCAGCTTGGACCCCCTGACAGATAACAATGAGCAGTTCTTC	CASSLDPLTDNNEQFF
TRBJ1-1	few	TRBV18	TRBD1	TGTGCCAGCTCACTTCGGACAGGGGCGGACACTGAAGCTTTCTTT	CASSLRTGADTEAFF
TRBJ2-1	.	TRBV18	TRBD2	TGTGCCAGCTCACCCGGACTAGCGGGAGGGCCCAATGAGCAGTTCTTC	CASSPGLAGGPNEQFF
TRBJ1-2	.	TRBV10-3	.	TGTGCCATCAGTGAGGCTACCGGCGCAGGGACTCTGGGGTATGGCTACACCTTC	CAISEATGAGTLGYGYTF
TRBJ2-3	.	TRBV5-1	TRBD1	TGCGCCAGCAGCCCGACCGGGACAGGGGGTACCGATACGCAGTATTTT	CASSPTGTGGTDTQYF